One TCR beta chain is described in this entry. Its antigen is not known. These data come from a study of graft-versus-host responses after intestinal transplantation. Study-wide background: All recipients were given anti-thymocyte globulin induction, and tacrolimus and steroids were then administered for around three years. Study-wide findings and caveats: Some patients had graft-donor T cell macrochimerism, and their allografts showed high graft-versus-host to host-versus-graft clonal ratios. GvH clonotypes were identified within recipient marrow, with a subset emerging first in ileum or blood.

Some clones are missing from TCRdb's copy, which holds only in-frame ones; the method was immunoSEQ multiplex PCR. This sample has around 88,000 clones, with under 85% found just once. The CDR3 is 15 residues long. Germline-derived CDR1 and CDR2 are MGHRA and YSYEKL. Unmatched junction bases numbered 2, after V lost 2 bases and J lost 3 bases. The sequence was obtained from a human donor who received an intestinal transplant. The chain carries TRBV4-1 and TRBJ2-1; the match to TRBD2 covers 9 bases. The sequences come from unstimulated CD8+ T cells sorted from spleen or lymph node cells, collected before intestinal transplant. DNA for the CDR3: TGCGCCAGCAGCCAAACTAGCGGGTACTACAATGAGCAGTTCTTC. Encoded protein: CASSQTSGYYNEQFF.